Detailed here is one T cell receptor beta chain. What it binds is not known. The data are from a study of OX40 agonist ivuxolimab in advanced cancers. For the study at large: Given to patients was ivuxolimab, an agonistic anti-OX40 (CD134) antibody. Hepatocellular carcinoma, melanoma, renal cell or head and neck cancer affected the dose-escalation patients. Points from the study as a whole: Researchers report that CD8+ T cells had, on average, more expanded clones than CD4+. The CD4+ and CD8+ T cells in the blood had expanded clonally by week 6 at 0.1 to 3.0 mg/kg.

Assay used: immunoSEQ multiplex PCR; TCRdb lists only in-frame clones, some missing. The table records tens of thousands of clones, approximately 80% of them present only once. The sequence was obtained from an adult with an advanced solid tumor such as melanoma, head and neck, liver or kidney cancer. Material: CD4+ or CD8+ T cells sorted from blood, obtained in a trial of the OX40 agonist ivuxolimab.

The CDR3 is CASSRGPEETQYF. CDR3 DNA sequence: TGCGCCAGCAGCCGGGGACCCGAAGAGACCCAGTACTTC. The chain combines TRBV5-1 with TRBJ2-5; D is tentatively TRBD1 or TRBD2 (5 bases each). The CDR3 is 13 amino acids. Germline lookup yields CDR1 SGHRS and CDR2 YFSETQ. Trimming removed 4 bases at V and 3 bases at J, with 10 bases between.